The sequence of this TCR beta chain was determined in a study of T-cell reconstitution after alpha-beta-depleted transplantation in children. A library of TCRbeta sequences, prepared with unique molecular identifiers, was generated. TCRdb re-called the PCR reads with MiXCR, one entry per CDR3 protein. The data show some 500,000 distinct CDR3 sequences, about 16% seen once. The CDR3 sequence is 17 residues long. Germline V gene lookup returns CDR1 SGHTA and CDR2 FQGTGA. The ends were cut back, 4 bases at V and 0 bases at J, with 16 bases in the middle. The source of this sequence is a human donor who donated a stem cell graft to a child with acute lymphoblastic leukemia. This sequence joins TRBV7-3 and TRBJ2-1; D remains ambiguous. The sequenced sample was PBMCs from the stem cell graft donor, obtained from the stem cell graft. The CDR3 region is CASSSLFGQSSYNEQFF. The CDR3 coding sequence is TGTGCCAGCAGCTCCCTTTTTGGTCAGAGCTCCTACAATGAGCAGTTCTTC.